This T cell receptor (beta chain) stems from a study of control samples from healthy donors and cancer patients (dated by TCRdb to about 2020). Libraries were made using the immunoSEQ multiplex PCR assay. The clones in this table, taken by TCRdb from immuneACCESS, are in-frame only. Not every clone is retained; where verified, under half of the shortfall comes from an unresolved V gene, and the cause of the rest is unknown. For this sample the table gives about 250,000 clones, of which about four fifths were detected only once. The ten largest clones represent about an eighth of the sample. On this clone: The antigen this receptor binds is unknown. It has no much larger one-base neighbor in the sample; base qualities were not kept.

Via the germline V gene, CDR1 is MNHNS and CDR2 SASEGT. The CDR3 numbers 15 residues from cysteine through phenylalanine. Kept here is only the CDR3 DNA, which spans 45 bases and is read in frame from base 1. The V end loses 0 bases and the J end loses 3 bases, and a stretch of 11 bases separates them. The chain uses TRBV6-1 and TRBJ1-1; TRBD1 could be the D gene, as 5 bases match. The sequenced material came from PBMCs. The receptor's source is a woman aged 55-69 years with lung cancer. This receptor carries the CDR3 CASSEALGGYTEAFF. The sequenced DNA is TGTGCCAGCAGTGAAGCGCTGGGGGGGTACACTGAAGCTTTCTTT.